This T cell receptor (beta chain) was recorded in a study of cytomegalovirus exposure and HLA in healthy donors. The V gene's germline CDR1 is MNHEY and CDR2 SMNVEV (reference sequence). The CDR3 consists of 21 residues. The ends lost 3 bases at V and 5 bases at J; junction bases unmatched: 24. Study-wide points: Indistinguishable V segments, including TRBV6-2 and TRBV6-3, were excluded. Immune exposure data for these donors was limited to CMV serostatus.

The PCR contained 60 Vbeta and 13 Jbeta primers. Profiling relied on immunoSEQ multiplex PCR, and the TCRdb table lists in-frame clones only, not all of them. The sample has roughly 200,000 clones; around 77% are singletons. This clone was picked up a small number of times. Antigen unknown. This TCR came from a man in his 60s in good health and CMV-seronegative. This chain joins TRBV27 and TRBJ2-5; 10 positions agree with TRBD1. The specimen sequenced was PBMCs. In DNA, the CDR3 is TGTGCCAGCAGTTTCTTATCATCAGGCATGACAGGGGGCTATGGTAGGGAGACCCAGTACTTC. Its protein product is CASSFLSSGMTGGYGRETQYF.